The 22 T cell receptor beta chains reported below all come from one sample, sequenced in a study of CD8 T cells in Susac syndrome. Reverse transcription used about 0.45 to 1 ug RNA and random hexamers. TCRdb recomputed calls from the immunoSEQ multiplex PCR reads with MiXCR, one row per CDR3 protein. The data contain more than 65,000 distinct CDR3 sequences, about 94% of them singletons. The material sequenced was CD8+ T cells from PBMCs. The receptors stem from a human donor with multiple sclerosis.

The chain links TRBV27 to TRBJ1-4, with D hard to call. CDR3 size: 14 residues. The V gene's germline CDR1 is MNHEY and CDR2 SMNVEV (reference sequence). Trimming pared 3 bases from V and 8 bases from J, leaving 13 bases between. DNA for the CDR3: TGTGCCAGCAGTTTGTCGGGCCGCCTCGAAAAACTGTTTTTT. This gives the protein CASSLSGRLEKLFF.

The V call is TRBV12-3 or TRBV12-4, the J call TRBJ2-7; D possibly uses TRBD1 or TRBD2 (5 bases each). V was clipped by 5 bases and J by 2 bases, with 13 bases between them. There are 14 residues in the CDR3. The CDR3 DNA follows: TGTGCCAGCAGTCTAAGGGACCGTCCCTACGAGCAGTACTTC. It is translated as CASSLRDRPYEQYF.

The genes are TRBV20-1 and TRBJ1-1; maybe TRBD1 (6 bases). Looked up from germline, CDR1 is DFQATT and CDR2 is SNEGSKA (reference sequence). Trimming left V 1 base short and J 1 base short, with 10 bases between. This CDR3 contains 14 residues. As DNA, the CDR3 is TGCAGTGCTAGAGGGCTGACAGGGAACACTGAAGCTTTCTTT. Amino acid sequence: CSARGLTGNTEAFF.

This chain links TRBV13 with TRBJ2-1, with D tentatively TRBD2 (6 bases). Germline V gene sequence: CDR1 PRHDT, CDR2 FYEKMQ (reference sequence). This CDR3 is built from 13 residues. V gave up 6 bases and J gave up 4 bases, with 10 bases separating them. CDR3 bases: TGTGCCAGCAGAGGGGCGGGGTACAATGAGCAGTTCTTC. Translated, it gives CASRGAGYNEQFF. The full variable domain, its missing parts supplied by reference TRBV13 and TRBJ2-1, is AAGVIQSPRHLIKEKRETATLKCYPIPRHDTVYWYQQGPGQDPQFLISFYEKMQSDKGSIPDRFSAQQFSDYHSELNMSSLELGDSALYFCASRGAGYNEQFFGPGTRLTVL.

The gene calls are TRBV18 and TRBJ2-1, with no clear D. The CDR3 extends over 16 amino acids. Germline CDR1 KGHSH, CDR2 LQKENI. Trimming took off 2 bases at V and 0 bases at J, with 11 bases between the two ends. CDR3 residues: CASSPVDRSSYNEQFF. CDR3 bases: TGTGCCAGCTCACCAGTCGACCGGAGCTCCTACAATGAGCAGTTCTTC.

V is TRBV27 and J is TRBJ2-1; tentative D call: TRBD2 (5 bases). Germline values: CDR1 MNHEY, CDR2 SMNVEV (reference sequence). V lost 2 bases and J 0 bases, leaving 11 bases between the germline ends. The CDR3 is 16 amino acids. CDR3 DNA sequence: TGTGCCAGCAGTTTAAATCGGGGTTCCTCCTACAATGAGCAGTTCTTC. This translates into CASSLNRGSSYNEQFF.

The chain employs TRBV29-1 and TRBJ2-1; 7 bases are shared with TRBD2. J gave up 7 bases and V 0 bases, and 3 bases lay outside the gene matches. The CDR3 contains 13 residues. Germline loops: CDR1 SQVTM, CDR2 ANQGSEA. This chain's CDR3 is CSVEEWGGNEQFF. The DNA for the CDR3 is TGCAGCGTTGAAGAGTGGGGGGGGAATGAGCAGTTCTTC.

The chain joins TRBV27 to TRBJ2-3; 9 nucleotides line up with TRBD2. Looked up from germline, CDR1 is MNHEY and CDR2 is SMNVEV (reference sequence). V gave up 6 bases and J gave up 1 base; unmatched junction bases: 2. The CDR3 is made up of 14 amino acids. The CDR3 region is CASSRTSGTDTQYF. The CDR3 DNA follows: TGTGCCAGCAGCCGGACTAGCGGCACAGATACGCAGTATTTT.

V gene TRBV5-1 combines with J gene TRBJ2-5; D is undetermined. V gave up 0 bases and J gave up 0 bases, with 9 bases separating them. The CDR3 consists of 15 residues. In germline, CDR1 is SGHRS, CDR2 YFSETQ. The CDR3 DNA sequence: TGCGCCAGCAGCTTGGATACAGTATACCAAGAGACCCAGTACTTC. This sequence encodes CASSLDTVYQETQYF.

J is TRBJ1-1 and V is TRBV4-1; the D gene is possibly TRBD1 (5 bases). The CDR3 runs to 16 residues. Looked up from germline, CDR1 is MGHRA and CDR2 is YSYEKL. Trimming took 0 bases from V and 1 from J, leaving 12 bases between them. The CDR3 DNA reads TGCGCCAGCAGCCAAGATCTGGGACTCAGGAACACTGAAGCTTTCTTT. Translated, it gives CASSQDLGLRNTEAFF.

The chain uses TRBV3-1 and TRBJ2-3, with TRBD1 identical over 11 bases. This CDR3 region has 16 residues. V was clipped by 4 bases and J by 0 bases; unmatched bases: 3. CDR1 LGHDT and CDR2 YNNKEL come from the germline V gene (reference sequence). The CDR3 is CASSLWDRGSTDTQYF. Here the CDR3 DNA reads TGTGCCAGCAGCCTTTGGGACAGGGGGAGCACAGATACGCAGTATTTT.

The chain has TRBV6-1 and TRBJ2-7; a weak D match, TRBD1 (6 bases). CDR1 is MNHNS, CDR2 SASEGT, per germline. V was pared by 5 bases and J by 0 bases, with 14 bases between. This CDR3 spans 15 amino acids. CDR3 in amino acids: CASSLGGSSSYEQYF. The CDR3 coding sequence is TGTGCCAGCAGTCTAGGGGGTTCGAGCTCCTACGAGCAGTACTTC.

This chain links TRBV5-1 with TRBJ2-7; D may be TRBD1 (6 bases). Germline CDR1 is SGHRS and CDR2 is YFSETQ. The germline V and J ends were trimmed by 5 bases and 3 bases, with 9 bases remaining between them. The CDR3 consists of 12 residues. The CDR3 sequence is CASSPRGYEQYF. As DNA, the CDR3 is TGCGCCAGCAGTCCCAGGGGCTACGAGCAGTACTTC.

The V call is TRBV27, the J call TRBJ2-2; the D gene is possibly TRBD1 (6 bases). CDR1 MNHEY and CDR2 SMNVEV come from the germline V gene (reference sequence). CDR3 length: 14 residues. Trimming pared 6 bases from V and 6 bases from J, leaving 14 bases between. The CDR3: CASRDGGGPGELFF. In DNA form, the CDR3 reads TGTGCCAGCAGGGATGGTGGGGGCCCCGGGGAGCTGTTTTTT.

This chain connects TRBV10-3 to TRBJ2-7; 8 nucleotides agree with TRBD1. The CDR3 is 14 amino acids. V shed 8 bases and J 2 bases; nucleotides not matched to a gene: 8. Germline V gene data show CDR1 as ENHRY and CDR2 as SYGVKD. In nucleotides, the CDR3 is TGTGCCATCGGGGCGACAGGGGCCACCTACGAGCAGTACTTC. Translating gives CAIGATGATYEQYF.

The chain carries TRBV6-5 and TRBJ1-4; no definite D call. CDR3 size: 16 residues. The germline V gene has CDR1 MNHEY and CDR2 SVGAGI. Trimming cost V 2 bases and J 4 bases, with 14 bases left between them. CDR3 nucleotide sequence: TGTGCCAGCAGTTACCTCCCTAGTGAGGGTAATGAAAAACTGTTTTTT. Its protein product is CASSYLPSEGNEKLFF.

This chain joins TRBV27 and TRBJ2-7, with D tentatively TRBD1 or TRBD2 (6 bases each). Germline V gene lookup returns CDR1 MNHEY and CDR2 SMNVEV (reference sequence). This CDR3 comprises 15 residues. V was cut by 5 bases and J by 3 bases, with 17 bases left in between. CDR3 region: CASSPISGGYYEQYF. CDR3 DNA: TGTGCCAGCAGTCCGATCTCCGGGGGCTACTACGAGCAGTACTTC.

The gene calls are TRBV7-9 and TRBJ1-5, with D unresolved. Germline CDR1 reads SEHNR; CDR2 reads FQNEAQ (reference sequence). CDR3 size: 14 residues. V was cut by 4 bases and J by 5 bases, with 12 bases left in between. CDR3 DNA: TGTGCCAGCAGCTCTTCCTACACGGATCAGCCCCAGCATTTT. It specifies CASSSSYTDQPQHF. The full variable domain, rest sourced from reference TRBV7-9 and TRBJ1-5, is DTGVSQNPRHKITKRGQNVTFRCDPISEHNRLYWYRQTLGQGPEFLTYFQNEAQLEKSRLLSDRFSAERPKGSFSTLEIQRTEQGDSAMYLCASSSSYTDQPQHFGDGTRLSIL.

V is TRBV13 and J is TRBJ2-4, with D unresolved. Germline V gene data show CDR1 as PRHDT and CDR2 as FYEKMQ (reference sequence). The CDR3 has 15 residues. V was pared by 5 bases and J by 0 bases, with 11 bases between. Written as DNA, the CDR3 is TGTGCCAGCAGCCCGAGCATAAGAGCCAAAAACATTCAGTACTTC. Translation: CASSPSIRAKNIQYF.

The sample holds one count of this clonotype. The rearrangement joins TRBV27 to TRBJ1-6; D is unclear. This CDR3 has 13 amino acids. CDR1 and CDR2 from the germline V gene are MNHEY and SMNVEV (reference sequence). V was cut by 2 bases and J by 7 bases, with 6 bases left in between. This chain's CDR3 is CASSLNLNSPLHF. As DNA, the CDR3 is TGTGCCAGCAGTTTAAATCTGAATTCACCCCTCCACTTT.

The chain employs TRBV19 and TRBJ2-7, with TRBD2 matching 9 bases. Per germline, CDR1 LNHDA and CDR2 SQIVND (reference sequence). V shed 6 bases and J 5 bases; nucleotides not matched to a gene: 8. The CDR3 covers 14 residues. The CDR3 DNA sequence: TGTGCCAGTAGCCGTAGCGGGAGTAAACACGAGCAGTACTTC. It codes for CASSRSGSKHEQYF.

The chain recombines TRBV3-1 with TRBJ2-7; 8 bases are a match to TRBD1. J was trimmed by 3 bases and V by 2 bases; bases with no gene match: 6. The length of the CDR3 is 15 residues. CDR1 LGHDT and CDR2 YNNKEL come from the germline V gene (reference sequence). The CDR3 nucleotides read TGTGCCAGCAGCCAACCGCAGGGGGCGCACTACGAGCAGTACTTC. The encoded protein is CASSQPQGAHYEQYF.